The TCR beta chain described here comes from a study of graft-versus-host responses after intestinal transplantation. Profiling relied on immunoSEQ multiplex PCR, and the TCRdb table lists in-frame clones only, not all of them. Of over 80,000 clones in the sample, about 84% were seen once. This clone was detected once. Germline V gene sequence: CDR1 SNHLY, CDR2 FYNNEI. V lost 4 bases, J lost 6 bases, and 7 bases stayed unmatched. The CDR3 spans 15 residues. The clonotype comes from a human patient who received an intestinal transplant, so some T cells may come from the graft donor. The sequencing used PBMCs, collected 255 days after intestinal transplant. The chain joins TRBV2 to TRBJ2-3; TRBD2 matches 10 bases. The chain's CDR3 is CASSAWTSGADTQYF. As DNA, the CDR3 is TGTGCCAGCAGTGCTTGGACTAGCGGTGCGGATACGCAGTATTTT.